The 9 T cell receptor beta chains below come from one sample, sequenced in a study of T-cell memory formation after mild COVID-19. TCRdb recomputed calls from the 5' RACE reads with MiXCR, one row per CDR3 protein. The data show about 110,000 distinct CDR3 sequences, about 17% seen once. Sequencing input: PBMCs or a T cell subset sorted from them (not recorded which). The receptors were gathered from an adult woman who had mild COVID-19 (a few samples of this study predate the infection). Cell type and time point are not known.

The chain combines TRBV9 with TRBJ2-5; 14 bases align to TRBD2. The V gene end was trimmed by 3 bases and the J gene end by 2 bases; junction bases not matched to a gene: 3. In germline, CDR1 is SGDLS, CDR2 YYNGEE. This CDR3 region has 16 residues. CDR3 DNA: TGTGCCAGCAGCGCGGGACTAGCGGGAGTACAAGAGACCCAGTACTTC. This translates into CASSAGLAGVQETQYF.

In this sample, this clonotype turned up many times. The chain joins TRBV25-1 to TRBJ1-1; D is uncertain. Germline values: CDR1 MGHDK, CDR2 SYGVNS. The V end lost 3 bases, the J end lost 9 bases, and 11 bases lay between the germline ends. The CDR3 is 12 amino acids. CDR3 sequence: CASSDAELKAFF. In DNA, the CDR3 is TGTGCCAGCAGTGATGCGGAACTTAAAGCTTTCTTT.

At least ten counts were recorded for this clonotype. The rearrangement joins TRBV12-3 or TRBV12-4 to TRBJ2-3; D unresolved. CDR3 length: 14 residues. V gave up 6 bases and J gave up 4 bases, with 14 bases separating them. DNA of the CDR3: TGTGCCAGCAGAAAGGAGTCCTCCCCAGATACGCAGTATTTT. Translation gives CASRKESSPDTQYF.

The chain links TRBV12-3 or TRBV12-4 to TRBJ2-7; TRBD1 agrees at 11 bases. V was pared by 2 bases and J by 1 base, with 10 bases of the junction left unmatched. The CDR3 extends over 18 amino acids. The CDR3 sequence is CASSLRGTGGISSYEQYF. CDR3 nucleotides: TGTGCCAGCAGTTTAAGGGGGACAGGGGGAATCTCTTCCTACGAGCAGTACTTC.

V and J are TRBV29-1 and TRBJ1-1; D is undetermined. The CDR3 is made up of 12 amino acids. Between the trimmed V and J ends, which lost 6 bases and 5 bases, there was a span of 13 bases. CDR1 is SQVTM and CDR2 is ANQGSEA in the germline V gene. CDR3 DNA sequence: TGCAGCGTGGGGTTGGGAGGGACTGAAGCTTTCTTT. Translation: CSVGLGGTEAFF.

This clonotype turned up a few times. The chain has TRBV12-3 or TRBV12-4 and TRBJ2-3; D ambiguous. This CDR3 region has 15 residues. V lost 7 bases and J lost 1, with 15 bases in between. CDR3 loop: CASTRPVYRTDTQYF. For the CDR3, the DNA is TGTGCCAGCACACGCCCAGTCTATCGCACAGATACGCAGTATTTT.

V usage is TRBV7-9 and J usage is TRBJ2-7; 9 bases are shared with TRBD1. The CDR3 has 15 residues. Germline V gene data show CDR1 as SEHNR and CDR2 as FQNEAQ (reference sequence). With V trimmed by 5 bases and J by 6 bases, 11 bases remained unmatched. CDR3 sequence (DNA): TGTGCCAGCAGCCCGCGGACAGGGGTTCCCACCGAGCAGTACTTC. It translates to CASSPRTGVPTEQYF.

The J gene is TRBJ1-3, the V gene TRBV4-2; TRBD1 is a possible D gene (5 bases). The CDR3 has 15 amino acids. The germline CDR1 and CDR2 sequences are LGHNA and YNFKEQ. V was clipped by 0 bases and J by 4 bases, with 10 bases between them. CDR3 sequence reads: CASSQDGGTGNTIYF. CDR3 nucleotides: TGTGCCAGCAGCCAAGATGGGGGAACCGGAAACACCATATATTTT.

CDR3 loop: CATSRVGDSEAFF. CDR3 DNA sequence: TGTGCCACCAGCAGAGTCGGAGACTCTGAAGCTTTCTTT. V and J are TRBV15 and TRBJ1-1; the D is unclear. V gave up 1 base and J gave up 6 bases, with 9 bases separating them. The CDR3 has 13 amino acids. Germline loops: CDR1 LNHNV, CDR2 YYDKDF (reference sequence).